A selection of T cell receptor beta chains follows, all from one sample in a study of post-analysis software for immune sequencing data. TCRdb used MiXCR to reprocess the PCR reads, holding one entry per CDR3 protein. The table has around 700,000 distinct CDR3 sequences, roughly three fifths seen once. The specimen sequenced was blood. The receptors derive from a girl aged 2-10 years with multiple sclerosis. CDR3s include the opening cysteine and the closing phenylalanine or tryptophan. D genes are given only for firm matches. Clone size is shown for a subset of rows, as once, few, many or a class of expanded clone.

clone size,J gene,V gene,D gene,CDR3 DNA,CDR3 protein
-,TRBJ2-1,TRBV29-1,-,TGCAGCACATACCGAAGCTCCTACAATGAGCAGTTCTTC,CSTYRSSYNEQFF
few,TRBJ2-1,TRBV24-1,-,TGTGCCACCAGTGACACCCGGGACTTATCCCGAGTCGGGCAGTTCTTC,CATSDTRDLSRVGQFF
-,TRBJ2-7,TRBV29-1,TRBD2,TGCAGCGTTGAAGATAGCGGGAGGATCGACGAGCAGTACTTC,CSVEDSGRIDEQYF
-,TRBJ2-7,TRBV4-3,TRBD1,TGCGCCAGCAACCAAGCAGGGGGTAGGGCCCAGTACTTC,CASNQAGGRAQYF
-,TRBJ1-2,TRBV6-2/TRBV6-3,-,TGTGCCAGCAGTTACGCGACGAGGGGGGATGGCTACACCTTC,CASSYATRGDGYTF
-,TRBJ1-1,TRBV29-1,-,TGCAGCGTTGTCGGAAGGGGGGGGAACACTGAAGCTTTCTTT,CSVVGRGGNTEAFF
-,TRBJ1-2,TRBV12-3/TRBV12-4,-,TGTGCCAGCAGTCCCTTGGGGGACGGGGAGGAGGTCTATGGCTACACCTTC,CASSPLGDGEEVYGYTF
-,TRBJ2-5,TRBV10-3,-,TGTGCCATCAGTGACCGAGGACGGGGGCAGGAGACCCAGTACTTC,CAISDRGRGQETQYF
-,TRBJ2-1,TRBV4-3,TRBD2,TGCGCCAGCAGCCGACTACTAGCGGGGGGGCTAAATGAGCAGTTCTTC,CASSRLLAGGLNEQFF
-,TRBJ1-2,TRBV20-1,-,TGCAGTGCTAGAGATTCCTCGACAGGAAACTATGGCTACACCTTC,CSARDSSTGNYGYTF
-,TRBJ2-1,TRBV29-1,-,TGCAGCGTTAAAAGCGGATACAATGAGCAGTTCTTC,CSVKSGYNEQFF
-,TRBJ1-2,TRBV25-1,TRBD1,TGTGCCAGCAGTGAAAATCCGGGACAGGGCCACTATGGCTACACCTTC,CASSENPGQGHYGYTF
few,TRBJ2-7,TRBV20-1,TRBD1,TGCAGTGCTAGAAACCGGGACAGGGACATCCACGAGCAGTACTTC,CSARNRDRDIHEQYF
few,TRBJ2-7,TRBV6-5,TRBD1,TGTGCCAGCAGGGGGACAGGGAAATCCCACGAGCAGTACTTC,CASRGTGKSHEQYF
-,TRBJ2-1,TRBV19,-,TGTGCCAGTACTTATCCACCCGAGGACAATGAGCAGTTCTTC,CASTYPPEDNEQFF
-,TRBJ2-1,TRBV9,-,TGTGCCAGCAGCGTAGCGGCCTCCGACAATGAGCAGTTCTTC,CASSVAASDNEQFF
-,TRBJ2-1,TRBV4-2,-,TGTGCCAGCAGCCAAGATGGAGAAGCGGACAATGAGCAGTTCTTC,CASSQDGEADNEQFF
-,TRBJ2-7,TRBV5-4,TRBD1,TGTGCCAGCAGACGGGAAACAGGGGGCCGCTACGAGCAGTACTTC,CASRRETGGRYEQYF
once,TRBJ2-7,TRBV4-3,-,TGCGCCAGCAGCCAAGAGAAGGGACCTTCCTACGAGCAGTACTTC,CASSQEKGPSYEQYF
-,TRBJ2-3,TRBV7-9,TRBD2,TGTGCCAGCAGCTCGGACCGACTAGCGGGAGCTACAGATACGCAGTATTTT,CASSSDRLAGATDTQYF
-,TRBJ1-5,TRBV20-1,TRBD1,TGCAGTGCTCGAACGACAGGGGCAATCAATCAGCCCCAGCATTTT,CSARTTGAINQPQHF
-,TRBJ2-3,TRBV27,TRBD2,TGTGCCAGCAGTTTCAGCGGGATCATCACAGATACGCAGTATTTT,CASSFSGIITDTQYF
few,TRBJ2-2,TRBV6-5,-,TGTGCCAGCAGTTACGACGTCACCGGGGAGCTGTTTTTT,CASSYDVTGELFF
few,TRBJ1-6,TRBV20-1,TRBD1,TGCAGTGCTAGGGCTACCGGGGACAGGCTAAATTCACCCCTCCACTTT,CSARATGDRLNSPLHF
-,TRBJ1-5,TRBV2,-,TGTGCCAGCAGTTTTAGACAGGAGGCGAGTCAGCCCCAGCATTTT,CASSFRQEASQPQHF
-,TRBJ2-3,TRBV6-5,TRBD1,TGTGCCGGCAGTTACTCGTTTCAGGGGGACACCGTAGGAACAGATACGCAGTATTTT,CAGSYSFQGDTVGTDTQYF
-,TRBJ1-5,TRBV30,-,TGTGCCTGGAGTGGTGGAAGGGGTGGCAATCAGCCCCAGCATTTT,CAWSGGRGGNQPQHF
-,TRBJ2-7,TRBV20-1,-,TGCAGTGCTAGAGTCCCCCCCGGGGTGGACTCCTACGAGCAGTACTTC,CSARVPPGVDSYEQYF
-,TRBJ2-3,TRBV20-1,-,TGCAGTGCTTCCGCAGAGGCAGATACGCAGTATTTT,CSASAEADTQYF
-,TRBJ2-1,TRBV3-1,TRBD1,TGTGCCAGCAGCCGGGGACAGGAGAATGAGCAGTTCTTC,CASSRGQENEQFF
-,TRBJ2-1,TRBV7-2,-,TGTGCCAGCAGCTCCGAATGGGCGGCTGGGGTGGGTGAGCAGTTCTTC,CASSSEWAAGVGEQFF
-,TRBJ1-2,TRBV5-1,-,TGCGCCAGCAGCTTGGGTGGGCCCCCCTATGGCTACACCTTC,CASSLGGPPYGYTF
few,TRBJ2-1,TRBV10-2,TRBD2,TGCGCCAGCAGTGAGTCGATCCTAGCGGGGGATGAGCAGTTCTTC,CASSESILAGDEQFF
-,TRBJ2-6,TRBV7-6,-,TGTGCCAGCAGCTCGGGACGGAACTCTGGGGCCAACGTCCTGACTTTC,CASSSGRNSGANVLTF
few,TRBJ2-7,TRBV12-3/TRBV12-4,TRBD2,TGTGCCAGCAGTCCGTTCTCGGGACTAGCGGGGGAGCAGTACTTC,CASSPFSGLAGEQYF
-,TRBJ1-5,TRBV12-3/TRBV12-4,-,TGTGCCAGCAGTGAAAGCTCAGGATATAATCAGCCCCAGCATTTT,CASSESSGYNQPQHF
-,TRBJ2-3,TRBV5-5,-,TGTGCCAGCACCAGGGACGTCTCCAGCACAGATACGCAGTATTTT,CASTRDVSSTDTQYF
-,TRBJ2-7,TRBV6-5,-,TGTGCCAGCAGTAATGCAGGGATATGGGAGCAGTACTTC,CASSNAGIWEQYF